This TCR beta chain was obtained from a study of spatial heterogeneity in lung cancer. Study-level information: Where available, sequencing covered follow-up PBMC samples, taken at a median of around 22 months after resection.

Time point given: blood at routine non-recurrence follow-up after resection. The study sequenced unsorted whole RNA from tumor, nontumor lung or frozen PBMC. V was clipped by 5 bases and J by 0 bases; unmatched bases: 8. Germline V lookup: CDR1 SGHTA, CDR2 FQGNSA. The CDR3 contains 18 residues. TCRdb re-analysed the 5' RACE reads in MiXCR, keeping a single row per CDR3 protein. The data show some 120,000 distinct CDR3 sequences, with 9% to 15% seen just once and 16% held by the top ten. The rearrangement joins TRBV7-2 to TRBJ2-5; 14 bases match TRBD2. The TCR comes from a male donor with early-stage non-small cell lung cancer. The input for sequencing was PBMCs, taken at follow-up. Here the CDR3 reads CASSPRTSGGLYQETQYF. The CDR3 nucleotides read TGTGCCAGCAGCCCCAGGACTAGCGGGGGGCTGTACCAAGAGACCCAGTACTTC. Together with reference TRBV7-2 and TRBJ2-5, the CDR3 gives the full variable domain: GAGVSQSPSNKVTEKGKDVELRCDPISGHTALYWYRQSLGQGLEFLIYFQGNSAPDKSGLPSDRFSAERTGGSVSTLTIQRTQQEDSAVYLCASSPRTSGGLYQETQYFGPGTRLLVL.